This passage covers 27 T cell receptor beta chains from one sample sequenced in a study of beta chain features in type 1 diabetes. The whole isolated RNA underwent reverse transcription, so sequencing captured expressed TCRB transcripts. Clones were read by immunoSEQ multiplex PCR, and TCRdb kept only the in-frame ones, dropping some. This sample has about 120,000 clones, with roughly 15% found just once. These TCRs' antigens remain unknown. Points from the study as a whole: TCRB CDR3 length was moderately but significantly reduced in all four CD4+ subsets of Type 1 diabetes patients.

The sequenced sample was central memory CD4+ T cells from blood. These receptors originate from a man aged 30 to 45 with type 1 diabetes.

This clone turned up a few times. This chain connects TRBV18 to TRBJ2-3, with a possible D match to TRBD2 (5 bases). Per germline, CDR1 KGHSH and CDR2 LQKENI. Trimming took 3 bases from V and 11 from J, leaving 15 bases between them. CDR3 size: 13 residues. The CDR3 region has the DNA TGTGCCAGCTCACCCCCGGTAGCGTTGGGGCAGTATTTT. Translation gives CASSPPVALGQYF.

The chain links TRBV7-2 to TRBJ2-3; the D call may be TRBD1 or TRBD2 (5 bases each). Germline V gene lookup returns CDR1 SGHTA and CDR2 FQGNSA. This CDR3 has 13 amino acids. Trimming cost V 1 base and J 7 bases, with 9 bases left between them. CDR3 nucleotide sequence: TGTGCCAGCAGCTTAGGAGGGGTGAATACGCAGTATTTT. It codes for CASSLGGVNTQYF.

The V call is TRBV29-1, the J call TRBJ2-5, with D hard to call. Trimming left V 6 bases short and J 4 bases short, with 12 bases between. Germline lookup yields CDR1 SQVTM and CDR2 ANQGSEA. The CDR3 is 12 amino acids. Here the CDR3 DNA reads TGCAGCGTAGCGAGGACGGGAGAGACCCAGTACTTC. This encodes CSVARTGETQYF.

This clone was counted only a few times. The V gene is TRBV6-5, the J gene TRBJ2-3; 14 nucleotides match TRBD2. CDR3 length: 15 amino acids. Germline loops: CDR1 MNHEY, CDR2 SVGAGI. Trimming removed 5 bases from V and 6 bases from J; junction bases left unmatched: 4. The CDR3 loop reads CASSRGTSGGDTQYF. For the CDR3, the DNA is TGTGCCAGCAGTCGGGGGACTAGCGGGGGTGATACGCAGTATTTT.

This clone was recorded a few times. This rearrangement joins TRBV5-1 to TRBJ2-3; TRBD1 or TRBD2 may be the D gene (6 bases each). The ends were cut back, 0 bases at V and 5 bases at J, with 13 bases in the middle. The germline gives CDR1 SGHRS, CDR2 YFSETQ. There are 15 residues in the CDR3. The CDR3 reads CASSLAGATEDTQYF. CDR3 DNA: TGCGCCAGCAGCTTGGCGGGGGCCACGGAAGATACGCAGTATTTT.

This clone has a single count. The CDR3 loop is CASSIRQGNNEQFF. DNA for the CDR3: TGTGCCAGCAGCATCCGGCAGGGTAACAATGAGCAGTTCTTC. The V call is TRBV7-9, the J call TRBJ2-1, with D possibly TRBD1 on 5 matching bases. The CDR3 has 14 residues. The V end was cut by 5 bases, the J end by 5 bases, with 13 bases between. Germline V CDR1 and CDR2: SEHNR, FQNEAQ (reference sequence).

This chain joins TRBV7-6 and TRBJ2-3; 10 positions agree with TRBD2. V gave up 2 bases and J gave up 2 bases; unmatched junction bases: 4. This CDR3 has 16 amino acids. CDR1 is SGHVS, CDR2 FNYEAQ, per germline. The CDR3, as DNA: TGTGCCAGCAGCTTACTGCTAGCGGGGGTCACAGATACGCAGTATTTT. Amino acid sequence: CASSLLLAGVTDTQYF.

This clone appeared a few times. The chain links TRBV9 to TRBJ1-5; tentatively, D is TRBD1 (6 bases). Germline V gene data show CDR1 as SGDLS and CDR2 as YYNGEE. The CDR3 is made up of 13 amino acids. Trimming removed 2 bases from V and 9 bases from J, with 12 bases in between. The CDR3 sequence: CASSVGATGPQHF. The CDR3 bases are TGTGCCAGCAGCGTGGGGGCCACCGGGCCCCAGCATTTT.

The chain links TRBV7-2 to TRBJ1-1, with D possibly TRBD1 on 6 matching bases. Germline V lookup: CDR1 SGHTA, CDR2 FQGNSA. The CDR3 extends over 14 amino acids. The V gene lost 3 bases and the J gene lost 0 bases, with 8 bases spanning the gap. CDR3 loop: CASSFGQMNTEAFF. CDR3 coding DNA: TGTGCCAGCAGCTTTGGACAGATGAACACTGAAGCTTTCTTT.

The CDR3 loop is CASSSAGANEQFF. The CDR3 nucleotides are TGCGCCAGCAGCTCAGCGGGGGCCAATGAGCAGTTCTTC. This chain uses TRBV5-1 with TRBJ2-1; 8 bases fit TRBD2. Germline CDR1 and CDR2: SGHRS and YFSETQ. CDR3 size: 13 residues. The V gene end was trimmed by 3 bases and the J gene end by 6 bases; junction bases not matched to a gene: 2. Complete variable domain (other parts from reference TRBV5-1 and TRBJ2-1): KAGVTQTPRYLIKTRGQQVTLSCSPISGHRSVSWYQQTPGQGLQFLFEYFSETQRNKGNFPGRFSGRQFSNSRSEMNVSTLELGDSALYLCASSSAGANEQFFGPGTRLTVL.

This clone came up many times. The J gene is TRBJ2-3, the V gene TRBV29-1, with 7 nucleotides matching TRBD1. Trimming cost V 0 bases and J 3 bases; bases outside gene matches: 9. The CDR3 is 16 amino acids. Germline V gene lookup returns CDR1 SQVTM and CDR2 ANQGSEA. The chain's CDR3 is CSVEDKGQPKTDTQYF. CDR3 sequence (DNA): TGCAGCGTTGAAGATAAGGGACAGCCAAAAACAGATACGCAGTATTTT.

This clone was seen at least ten times. The DNA of the CDR3 is TGTGCCACCAGCAGAGACGACGGGAGAAAGTACTTC. The encoded protein is CATSRDDGRKYF. The gene calls are TRBV15 and TRBJ2-4, with TRBD2 as a possible D gene (6 bases). The CDR3 runs 12 residues. The V gene lost 0 bases and the J gene lost 14 bases, with 11 bases spanning the gap. Germline V gene data show CDR1 as LNHNV and CDR2 as YYDKDF (reference sequence).

This chain uses TRBV25-1 with TRBJ1-2; 9 nucleotides agree with TRBD1. The CDR3 has 15 amino acids. Trimming took 3 bases from V and 1 from J; bases not matched to a gene: 3. Germline CDR1 reads MGHDK; CDR2 reads SYGVNS. Written as DNA, the CDR3 is TGTGCCAGCAGTGAGGGGACAGGGAGTAACTATGGCTACACCTTC. It encodes CASSEGTGSNYGYTF.

The rearrangement uses TRBV5-1 and TRBJ1-5; D is perhaps TRBD1 (6 bases). Per the germline V gene, CDR1 is SGHRS and CDR2 is YFSETQ. The CDR3 spans 14 residues. V was shortened by 2 bases and J by 7 bases, with 13 bases between the two germline ends. Here the CDR3 DNA reads TGCGCCAGCAGCTTATTGGGGGCTAGCCAGCCCCAGCATTTT. Translated: CASSLLGASQPQHF.

The table lists this clone with a few counts. V gene TRBV7-2 combines with J gene TRBJ2-1; 7 positions agree with TRBD1. This CDR3 is built from 13 residues. Germline CDR1 reads SGHTA; CDR2 reads FQGNSA. Unmatched junction bases numbered 9, after V lost 8 bases and J lost 8 bases. The CDR3 coding sequence is TGTGCCAGCCTTCGGGACAGAGGGTATGAGCAGTTCTTC. This encodes CASLRDRGYEQFF.

The chain carries TRBV28 and TRBJ2-7; D is ambiguous. Germline V gives CDR1 MDHEN, CDR2 SYDVKM. Between the trimmed V and J ends, which lost 6 bases and 3 bases, there was a span of 9 bases. The CDR3 totals 12 residues. The CDR3: CASSPGSYEQYF. As DNA, the CDR3 is TGTGCCAGCAGCCCCGGAAGCTACGAGCAGTACTTC.

A few counts support this clone. This chain connects TRBV14 to TRBJ2-7; 11 nucleotides agree with TRBD1. Germline V gene data show CDR1 as SGHDN and CDR2 as FVKESK. Unmatched junction bases numbered 3, after V lost 10 bases and J lost 4 bases. The length of the CDR3 is 12 residues. CDR3 coding DNA: TGTGCCACCGGACAGGGGGCGTACGAGCAGTACTTC. Amino acid sequence: CATGQGAYEQYF. Full variable domain (remainder filled in from reference TRBV14 and TRBJ2-7): EAGVTQFPSHSVIEKGQTVTLRCDPISGHDNLYWYRRVMGKEIKFLLHFVKESKQDESGMPNNRFLAERTGGTYSTLKVQPAELEDSGVYFCATGQGAYEQYFGPGTRLTVT.

The chain recombines TRBV7-9 with TRBJ1-2, with D possibly matching TRBD1 (5 bases). V lost 6 bases and J lost 1, with 12 bases in between. The V gene's germline CDR1 is SEHNR and CDR2 FQNEAQ (reference sequence). The CDR3 has 14 amino acids. CDR3 amino acids: CASRILQGNYGYTF. For the CDR3, the DNA is TGTGCCAGCAGAATTCTTCAGGGTAACTATGGCTACACCTTC.

This clone was detected a few times. An end of the junction does not agree with germline; a read error may underlie this. V usage is TRBV5-1 and J usage is TRBJ2-5, with TRBD1 identical over 8 bases. The CDR3 runs 14 residues. Germline-derived CDR1 and CDR2 are SGHRS and YFSETQ. CDR3 nucleotides: TGCGCCAGCAGCTGGGGACAGGCTCAAGAGGCCCAGTACTTC. Translated: CASSWGQAQEAQYF.

This chain connects TRBV25-1 to TRBJ2-1, with 8 bases lining up with TRBD2. J gave up 6 bases and V 6 bases, and 4 bases lay outside the gene matches. The CDR3 is made up of 13 amino acids. Germline V gene data show CDR1 as MGHDK and CDR2 as SYGVNS. The CDR3 reads CASRRSGGNEQFF. Here the CDR3 DNA reads TGTGCCAGCAGGCGGAGCGGGGGCAATGAGCAGTTCTTC. The full variable domain, completed using reference TRBV25-1 and TRBJ2-1, is EADIYQTPRYLVIGTGKKITLECSQTMGHDKMYWYQQDPGMELHLIHYSYGVNSTEKGDLSSESTVSRIRTEHFPLTLESARPSHTSQYLCASRRSGGNEQFFGPGTRLTVL.

This clone showed up just a few times. This chain uses TRBV2 with TRBJ2-7; no clear D gene. V was trimmed by 8 bases and J by 5 bases, leaving 13 bases between them. The CDR3 consists of 12 residues. The germline V gene has CDR1 SNHLY and CDR2 FYNNEI. The CDR3 DNA reads TGTGCCAGCGCCACGAAGATCGACGAGCAGTACTTC. Protein: CASATKIDEQYF.

This clone is medium-sized within its sample. This chain joins TRBV2 and TRBJ1-5; D may be TRBD1 (6 bases). CDR1 and CDR2 from the germline V gene are SNHLY and FYNNEI. V was cut by 2 bases and J by 1 base, with 9 bases left in between. This CDR3 comprises 15 residues. Here the CDR3 reads CASSETTGSNQPQHF. For the CDR3, the DNA is TGTGCCAGCAGTGAAACGACAGGCAGCAATCAGCCCCAGCATTTT.

The chain links TRBV5-4 to TRBJ2-5, with a weak D call TRBD2 (6 bases). V lost 2 bases, J lost 9 bases, and 17 bases lay in between. Germline V gene lookup returns CDR1 SGHNT and CDR2 YYREEE (reference sequence). CDR3 size: 14 residues. CDR3 loop: CASSFGGAEVPQYF. As DNA, the CDR3 is TGTGCCAGCAGCTTCGGCGGGGCCGAAGTACCCCAGTACTTC.

The chain couples TRBV5-8 to TRBJ1-1; no reliable D call. The CDR3 is 12 amino acids. V lost 7 bases, J lost 1 base, and 8 bases lay in between. Germline CDR1 and CDR2: SGHTS and YDEGEE. CDR3: CASGGWNTEAFF. CDR3 in DNA: TGTGCCAGCGGAGGTTGGAACACTGAAGCTTTCTTT.

This clone turned up a few times. The chain carries TRBV11-1 and TRBJ2-7; 8 bases map to TRBD1. The CDR3 spans 16 residues. Germline values: CDR1 SGHAT, CDR2 FQDESV (reference sequence). The ends lost 5 bases at V and 1 base at J; junction bases unmatched: 10. The CDR3 nucleotides read TGTGCCAGCAGCCCGAAATTGACAGGGGAATCCTACGAGCAGTACTTC. The encoded protein is CASSPKLTGESYEQYF.

This clone was counted between two and nine times. The V call is TRBV15, the J call TRBJ1-2; no clear D. V was clipped by 0 bases and J by 7 bases, with 18 bases between them. Germline CDR1 is LNHNV and CDR2 is YYDKDF (reference sequence). CDR3 length: 16 residues. The CDR3 DNA reads as TGTGCCACCAGCAGAGAGACACGCGAGATTTTAGGTGGCTACACCTTC. Translating gives CATSRETREILGGYTF. The full variable domain, in which reference TRBV15 and TRBJ1-2 provide the parts outside the CDR3, is DAMVIQNPRYQVTQFGKPVTLSCSQTLNHNVMYWYQQKSSQAPKLLFHYYDKDFNNEADTPDNFQSRRPNTSFCFLDIRSPGLGDTAMYLCATSRETREILGGYTFGSGTRLTVV.

This clone was counted a few times. V is TRBV19 and J is TRBJ1-2; D call uncertain. The CDR3 is 14 amino acids. Per the germline V gene, CDR1 is LNHDA and CDR2 is SQIVND (reference sequence). Trimming pared 9 bases from V and 1 base from J, leaving 15 bases between. This CDR3 reads CASREGSLNYGYTF. Written as DNA, the CDR3 is TGTGCCAGCCGGGAGGGCAGCCTTAACTATGGCTACACCTTC.